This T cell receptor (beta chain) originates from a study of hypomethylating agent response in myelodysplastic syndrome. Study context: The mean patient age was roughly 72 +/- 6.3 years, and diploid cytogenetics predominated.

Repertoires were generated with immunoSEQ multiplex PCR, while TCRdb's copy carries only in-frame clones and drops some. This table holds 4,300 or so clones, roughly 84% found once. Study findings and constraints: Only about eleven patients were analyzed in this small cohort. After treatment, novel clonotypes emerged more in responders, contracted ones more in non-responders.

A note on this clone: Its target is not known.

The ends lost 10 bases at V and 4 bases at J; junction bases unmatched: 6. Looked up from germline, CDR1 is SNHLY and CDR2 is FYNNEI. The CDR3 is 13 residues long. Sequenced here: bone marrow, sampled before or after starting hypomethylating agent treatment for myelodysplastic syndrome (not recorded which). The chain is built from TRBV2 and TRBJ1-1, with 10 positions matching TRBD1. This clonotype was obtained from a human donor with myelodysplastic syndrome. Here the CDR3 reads CAISTGGFTEAFF. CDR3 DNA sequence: TGTGCCATTTCGACAGGGGGCTTCACTGAAGCTTTCTTT.